This T cell receptor (beta chain) was profiled in a study of T cell changes during pregnancy in multiple sclerosis. Method: immunoSEQ multiplex PCR; TCRdb's copy keeps in-frame clones and lacks some. Here the sample spans roughly 38,000 clones, about 93% being singletons. CDR1 ENHRY and CDR2 SYGVKD come from the germline V gene. Trimming left V 8 bases short and J 7 bases short, with 11 bases between. The CDR3 is 11 residues long. The rearrangement links TRBV10-3 to TRBJ1-1; no reliable D call. This TCR was sampled from a female donor in good health, enrolled as a control in a pregnancy study. The specimen comprised CD4+ T cells from peripheral blood mononuclear cells, sampled in the second trimester of pregnancy. This CDR3 is CAISDLVEAFF. The CDR3 DNA reads TGTGCCATCTCCGACCTAGTTGAAGCTTTCTTT.